These 13 T cell receptor beta chains share one sample of origin, sequenced in a study of blood T cell repertoires in COVID-19. Some clones are missing from TCRdb's copy, which holds only in-frame ones; the method was immunoSEQ multiplex PCR. Of 300,000 or so clones listed, roughly 92% were seen once; the top ten hold 2.2%. Sequencing used peripheral blood. The origin of the receptors is a woman in her twenties or thirties with COVID-19, enrolled during active disease.

The DNA of the CDR3 is TGTGCCAGCAGCTCTCTCTTGCCAGCGATGGACAGGGAGAAGAGCACTGAAGCTTTCTTT. Its protein is CASSSLLPAMDREKSTEAFF. V is TRBV21-1 and J is TRBJ1-1; TRBD1 was called by the table and not checked on the DNA. TRBV21-1 is a listed pseudogene. The CDR3 runs 20 residues.

The CDR3 reads CASSFGTGAGNTIYF. DNA for the CDR3: TGTGCCAGCAGCTTCGGGACAGGGGCTGGAAACACCATATATTTT. The chain joins TRBV9 to TRBJ1-3; 10 bases align to TRBD1. Looked up from germline, CDR1 is SGDLS and CDR2 is YYNGEE. This CDR3 comprises 15 residues. V lost 4 bases, J lost 2 bases, and 3 bases stayed unmatched. Full variable domain (outside the CDR3, taken from reference TRBV9 and TRBJ1-3): DSGVTQTPKHLITATGQRVTLRCSPRSGDLSVYWYQQSLDQGLQFLIQYYNGEERAKGNILERFSAQQFPDLHSELNLSSLELGDSALYFCASSFGTGAGNTIYFGEGSWLTVV.

The rearrangement links TRBV30 to TRBJ1-4, with a possible D match to TRBD1 (6 bases). V lost 3 bases, J lost 6 bases, and 11 bases lay in between. Germline lookup yields CDR1 GTSNPN and CDR2 SVGIG (reference sequence). This CDR3 region has 13 residues. DNA for the CDR3: TGTGCCTGGAGGGCACAGGGTCATGAAAAACTGTTTTTT. Its protein product is CAWRAQGHEKLFF. Full variable domain (outside the CDR3, taken from reference TRBV30 and TRBJ1-4): SQTIHQWPATLVQPVGSPLSLECTVEGTSNPNLYWYRQAAGRGLQLLFYSVGIGQISSEVPQNLSASRPQDRQFILSSKKLLLSDSGFYLCAWRAQGHEKLFFGSGTQLSVL.

This chain joins TRBV9 and TRBJ2-3; D perhaps matches TRBD2 (6 bases). The CDR3 sequence is 14 residues long. Germline V CDR1 and CDR2: SGDLS, YYNGEE. Deletions cut 7 bases from V and 2 bases from J, with 14 bases between. This CDR3 reads CASGPGLHTDTQYF. CDR3 DNA: TGTGCCAGCGGTCCGGGACTTCACACAGATACGCAGTATTTT.

This chain joins TRBV15 and TRBJ2-5; 7 bases align to TRBD1. V shed 0 bases and J 2 bases; nucleotides not matched to a gene: 9. Germline loops: CDR1 LNHNV, CDR2 YYDKDF (reference sequence). CDR3 length: 17 amino acids. This CDR3 is CATSREGRGSGQETQYF. The CDR3 nucleotides read TGTGCCACCAGCAGAGAAGGCAGGGGGTCAGGTCAAGAGACCCAGTACTTC. Full variable domain (remainder filled in from reference TRBV15 and TRBJ2-5): DAMVIQNPRYQVTQFGKPVTLSCSQTLNHNVMYWYQQKSSQAPKLLFHYYDKDFNNEADTPDNFQSRRPNTSFCFLDIRSPGLGDTAMYLCATSREGRGSGQETQYFGPGTRLLVL.

The gene calls are TRBV25-1 and TRBJ1-2; TRBD1 is a possible D gene (6 bases). The germline gives CDR1 MGHDK, CDR2 SYGVNS. Trimming shortened V by 5 bases and J by 4 bases, and 26 bases separated the two germline ends. CDR3 size: 18 residues. The CDR3 region has the DNA TGTGCCAGCAGTCCCACCTGGGGGCAGGGTGGGTCCTTCTATGGCTACACCTTC. Translating it yields CASSPTWGQGGSFYGYTF.

The gene calls are TRBV19 and TRBJ2-7; TRBD1 matches at 7 bases. Trimming cost V 1 base and J 6 bases; bases outside gene matches: 9. Looked up from germline, CDR1 is LNHDA and CDR2 is SQIVND (reference sequence). The CDR3 covers 15 residues. This chain's CDR3 is CASSIVPGDRVEQYF. The CDR3 DNA is TGTGCCAGTAGTATAGTCCCCGGAGACAGGGTCGAGCAGTACTTC. The variable domain in full, completed from reference TRBV19 and TRBJ2-7, reads DGGITQSPKYLFRKEGQNVTLSCEQNLNHDAMYWYRQDPGQGLRLIYYSQIVNDFQKGDIAEGYSVSREKKESFPLTVTSAQKNPTAFYLCASSIVPGDRVEQYFGPGTRLTVT.

V and J are TRBV7-2 and TRBJ2-5, with 10 bases matching TRBD2. Germline V lookup: CDR1 SGHTA, CDR2 FQGNSA. V shed 0 bases, J shed 7 bases, and the junction held 8 bases outside the gene matches. The CDR3 spans 16 residues. The DNA for the CDR3 is TGTGCCAGCAGCTTAGCGCTGGCTAGCGGGAGTGGGACCCAGTACTTC. Translation gives CASSLALASGSGTQYF.

J is TRBJ2-2 and V is TRBV2; 9 bases fit TRBD2. The CDR3 runs 15 residues. Germline assignment: CDR1 SNHLY and CDR2 FYNNEI. The ends lost 4 bases at V and 5 bases at J; junction bases unmatched: 5. The CDR3 region is CASSGAGGRTGELFF. CDR3 in DNA: TGTGCCAGCAGTGGGGCGGGAGGGCGGACCGGGGAGCTGTTTTTT. The whole variable domain, remainder taken from reference TRBV2 and TRBJ2-2, is EPEVTQTPSHQVTQMGQEVILRCVPISNHLYFYWYRQILGQKVEFLVSFYNNEISEKSEIFDDQFSVERPDGSNFTLKIRSTKLEDSAMYFCASSGAGGRTGELFFGEGSRLTVL.

V and J are TRBV5-5 and TRBJ1-4, with D possibly TRBD1 on 5 matching bases. The CDR3 extends over 15 amino acids. V shed 0 bases and J shed 4 bases, with 10 bases lying between them. Germline values: CDR1 SGHKS, CDR2 YYEKEE (reference sequence). This CDR3 is CASSLAQGINEKLFF. The CDR3 DNA follows: TGTGCCAGCAGCTTGGCCCAGGGAATTAATGAAAAACTGTTTTTT.

This clone was seen a single time. The V and J genes are TRBV18 and TRBJ1-1; unclear D gene. CDR1 KGHSH and CDR2 LQKENI come from the germline V gene. The CDR3 loop spans 14 amino acids. V shed 4 bases and J shed 2 bases, with 11 bases lying between them. The chain's CDR3 is CASSLTESNTEAFF. Here the CDR3 DNA reads TGTGCCAGCTCACTAACAGAATCCAACACTGAAGCTTTCTTT.

This chain uses TRBV7-9 with TRBJ1-6, with D perhaps TRBD1 (5 bases). The CDR3 covers 16 residues. Per germline, CDR1 SEHNR and CDR2 FQNEAQ (reference sequence). V lost 3 bases and J 4 bases, leaving 13 bases between the germline ends. CDR3 DNA sequence: TGTGCCAGCAGCTTCCCGACAGTTTCGTATAATTCACCCCTCCACTTT. It codes for CASSFPTVSYNSPLHF.

This clone was picked up a small number of times. The chain recombines TRBV27 with TRBJ1-1; D possibly corresponds to TRBD1 (5 bases). CDR1 is MNHEY and CDR2 is SMNVEV in the germline V gene (reference sequence). With 5 bases removed from V and 0 bases from J, the gap between germline ends came to 10 bases. This CDR3 region has 14 residues. In DNA, the CDR3 is TGTGCCAGCAGTACGGGACTCCTGAACACTGAAGCTTTCTTT. The encoded protein is CASSTGLLNTEAFF.